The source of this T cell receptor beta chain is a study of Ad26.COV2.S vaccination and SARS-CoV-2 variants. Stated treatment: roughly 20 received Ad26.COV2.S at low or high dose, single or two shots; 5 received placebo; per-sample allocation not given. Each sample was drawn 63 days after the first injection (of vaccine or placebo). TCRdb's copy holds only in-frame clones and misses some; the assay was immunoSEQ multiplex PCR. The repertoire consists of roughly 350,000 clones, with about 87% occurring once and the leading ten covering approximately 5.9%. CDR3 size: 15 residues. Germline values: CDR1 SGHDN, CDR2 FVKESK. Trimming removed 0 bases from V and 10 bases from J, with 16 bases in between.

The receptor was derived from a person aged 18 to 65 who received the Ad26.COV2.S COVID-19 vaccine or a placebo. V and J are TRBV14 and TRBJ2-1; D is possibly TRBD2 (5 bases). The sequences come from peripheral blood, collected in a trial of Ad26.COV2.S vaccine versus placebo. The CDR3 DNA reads TGTGCCAGCAGCCAAGATTTCGGGGTTCGAGGAGAGCAGTTCTTC. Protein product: CASSQDFGVRGEQFF.